A selection of T cell receptor beta chains follows, all from one sample in a study of OX40 agonist ivuxolimab in advanced cancers. Clones were sequenced by immunoSEQ multiplex PCR, and TCRdb holds only the in-frame ones, with some missing. The table has 72,000 or so clones, approximately 81% seen once; the top ten hold about 5%. The sample was CD4+ or CD8+ T cells sorted from blood, taken in a trial of the OX40 agonist ivuxolimab. These receptors were taken from an adult with an advanced solid tumor such as melanoma, head and neck, liver or kidney cancer. Each CDR3 is given with its conserved first and last residue. The D gene is left open where the match is weak. Some rows mark clone size as missing; the rest say once, few, many or name a class of expanded clone.

cdr3_length j_call v_call clone_size d_call cdr3_aa cdr3_nt
12 TRBJ1-1 TRBV29-1 NA NA CSVDIQGAEAFF TGCAGCGTTGATATACAGGGAGCTGAAGCTTTCTTT
14 TRBJ1-1 TRBV7-2 NA NA CASSLDLGGIEAFF TGTGCCAGCAGCTTAGATCTGGGGGGGATTGAAGCTTTCTTT
14 TRBJ2-4 TRBV4-1 few TRBD1 CASSSTGGQNIQYF TGCGCCAGCAGCTCCACAGGGGGCCAAAACATTCAGTACTTC
16 TRBJ1-2 TRBV5-1 NA NA CASSLADSGNNYGYTF TGCGCCAGCAGCTTGGCCGACTCGGGGAACAACTATGGCTACACCTTC
13 TRBJ2-5 TRBV5-4 NA NA CASSRGLQETQYF TGTGCCAGCAGCCGGGGACTCCAAGAGACCCAGTACTTC
14 TRBJ1-5 TRBV6-1 NA NA CASSGTAKNQPQHF TGTGCCAGCAGTGGGACAGCAAAGAATCAGCCCCAGCATTTT
13 TRBJ2-6 TRBV5-1 NA TRBD1 CASRGPGANVLTF TGCGCCAGTAGGGGGCCCGGGGCCAACGTCCTGACTTTC
15 TRBJ2-3 TRBV5-2 NA NA CASSPEGQPRDTQYF TGCGCCAGCAGCCCTGAGGGACAGCCTAGGGATACGCAGTATTTT
14 TRBJ1-1 TRBV18 NA NA CASSPVSSTTEAFF TGTGCCAGCTCACCAGTTTCCTCCACCACTGAAGCTTTCTTT
13 TRBJ2-7 TRBV5-1 NA TRBD1 CASSMTGVYEQYF TGCGCCAGCAGCATGACAGGGGTCTACGAGCAGTACTTC
13 TRBJ2-7 TRBV25-1 NA NA CASSGQFAGEQYF TGTGCCAGCAGTGGTCAGTTCGCGGGCGAGCAGTACTTC
12 TRBJ2-7 TRBV10-3 NA TRBD2 CAIGSGGEEQYF TGTGCCATCGGTAGCGGGGGGGAGGAGCAGTACTTC
14 TRBJ2-3 TRBV7-2 NA NA CASSLVRLADTQYF TGTGCCAGCAGCTTAGTTCGTCTAGCAGATACGCAGTATTTT
14 TRBJ2-5 TRBV7-8 NA NA CASSLVAMVETQYF TGTGCCAGCAGCTTAGTGGCCATGGTGGAGACCCAGTACTTC
14 TRBJ1-4 TRBV6-1 NA NA CASTITGQGEKLFF TGTGCCAGCACCATCACAGGGCAGGGTGAAAAACTGTTTTTT
13 TRBJ2-3 TRBV7-3 NA NA CASSLVGTDTQYF TGTGCCAGCAGCTTAGTGGGGACAGATACGCAGTATTTT
14 TRBJ1-1 TRBV19 NA TRBD1 CASSARTGDTEAFF TGTGCCAGTAGTGCCCGGACAGGGGACACTGAAGCTTTCTTT
14 TRBJ2-2 TRBV25-1 NA NA CASSGRGGVGELFF TGTGCCAGCAGTGGACGAGGTGGTGTCGGGGAGCTGTTTTTT
15 TRBJ1-5 TRBV19 NA NA CASTKVREGNQPQHF TGTGCCAGTACCAAGGTGAGGGAGGGCAATCAGCCCCAGCATTTT